This T cell receptor beta chain was identified during a study of blood T cell repertoires in COVID-19. The CDR3 has 14 residues. J was trimmed by 9 bases and V by 5 bases; bases with no gene match: 5. Germline assignment: CDR1 SGHTA and CDR2 FQGTGA. This clone was picked up one time. The protocol was immunoSEQ multiplex PCR, while the TCRdb copy is restricted to in-frame clones and leaves out a portion. The sample consists of 310,000 or so clones, roughly 87% of them appearing once. The origin of this receptor is a young woman who had recovered from COVID-19. The gene calls are TRBV7-3 and TRBJ1-6, with 9 bases matching TRBD1. Sequencing was carried out using PBMCs or T cells enriched from blood (not recorded which). CDR3 DNA sequence: TGTGCCAGCAGCGCACAGGGGGCAGGTTCACCCCTCCACTTT. This translates into CASSAQGAGSPLHF.